This entry is about one TCR beta chain. The sample is drawn from a study of CD8 T cells in Susac syndrome. It was with random hexamers that about 0.45 to 1 ug RNA was reverse transcribed. TCRdb reanalysed the immunoSEQ multiplex PCR reads using MiXCR and keeps one entry per CDR3 protein. The data hold approximately 57,000 distinct CDR3 sequences, with 95% observed a single time. The authors sequenced TCR beta from blood CD8+ and CD4+ T cells. TEMRA cells were FACS-enriched, while CD8+ and CD4+ T cells were negatively isolated. Sequencing used CD8+ T cells from PBMCs. The receptor was isolated from a human donor with Susac syndrome.

CDR3 bases: TGTGCCAGCAGCTTGAGTGTTTTGGCTGGCGAGCAGTACTTC. Its protein product is CASSLSVLAGEQYF. The chain combines TRBV13 with TRBJ2-7; the D is unclear. The V end was cut by 3 bases, the J end by 6 bases, with 15 bases between. CDR1 and CDR2 (germline): PRHDT, FYEKMQ (reference sequence). This CDR3 is built from 14 residues.